These 16 T cell receptor beta chains came from one sample sequenced in a study of glioma-infiltrating T cells (dated by TCRdb to about 2016). Sequenced on an Illumina MiSeq. TCR alpha and beta CDR3 regions were amplified with the iRepertoire nested amplicon-rescue multiplex PCR (arm-PCR) platform from RNA. TCRdb took the public reads, trimmed them with fastp at Q25, ran MiXCR for clone calling and kept in-frame beta chains. Under each unique CDR3 protein, matching rows form one entry showing the most common genes and DNA. A total of some 160,000 distinct CDR3 sequences appear in this sample, approximately 40% of them only once. The ten largest clones represent about 5.2% of the sample. The sequenced sample was glioma tissue, nonneoplastic brain tissue, or PBMCs (not recorded which). These TCRs come from a human donor with low-grade glioma or glioblastoma, undergoing nonglioma brain surgery, or in good health (not recorded which).

The table lists this clonotype with a few counts. Given a much more abundant clone one base away, this may be a read error. The chain links TRBV20-1 to TRBJ1-1; a possible D gene is TRBD1 (6 bases). The CDR3 runs 11 residues. Germline values: CDR1 DFQATT, CDR2 SNEGSKA (reference sequence). This chain's CDR3 is CSARRDTEASF. In DNA form, the CDR3 reads TGCAGTGCTAGAAGGGACACTGAAGCTTCCTTT.

This clonotype has a count of ten or more. This chain uses TRBV6-1 with TRBJ2-2; 13 bases are shared with TRBD2. CDR1 MNHNS and CDR2 SASEGT come from the germline V gene. The V and J ends lost 8 bases and 7 bases, in that order; junction bases with no gene match: 7. The CDR3 covers 15 residues. This CDR3 reads CASEGTSGIHGELFF. The CDR3 coding sequence is TGTGCCAGCGAGGGGACTAGCGGGATCCACGGGGAGCTGTTTTTT.

To note about this clonotype: This may come from a read error, since a much larger clone is one base off. The V and J genes are TRBV18 and TRBJ1-1, with 8 bases that match TRBD1. The CDR3 totals 14 residues. Germline loops: CDR1 KGHSH, CDR2 LQKENI. CDR3 residues: CASSSGQGNTEASF. CDR3 DNA: TGTGCCAGCTCAAGTGGACAGGGAAACACTGAAGCTTCCTTT.

At least ten counts were recorded for this clonotype. The chain has TRBV20-1 and TRBJ2-3; TRBD2 matches 9 bases. The CDR3 is 13 residues long. From germline, CDR1 is DFQATT and CDR2 SNEGSKA (reference sequence). V gave up 5 bases and J gave up 5 bases; unmatched junction bases: 5. As DNA, the CDR3 is TGCAGTGCTGTAGCGGGAGTGGGAGATACGCAGTATTTT. This sequence encodes CSAVAGVGDTQYF.

This chain joins TRBV27 and TRBJ2-7; TRBD1 aligns across 8 bases. The CDR3 length is 14 residues. The germline V gene encodes CDR1 MNHEY and CDR2 SMNVEV (reference sequence). V gave up 5 bases and J gave up 3 bases; unmatched junction bases: 6. The CDR3 loop reads CASSKTGVVYEQYF. The DNA of the CDR3 is TGTGCCAGCAGTAAGACAGGGGTGGTCTACGAGCAGTACTTC.

This clonotype was seen repeatedly, ten times or more. The chain uses TRBV2 and TRBJ1-1; D ambiguous. Trimming took off 7 bases at V and 5 bases at J, with 11 bases between the two ends. The CDR3 has 12 amino acids. CDR1 and CDR2 from the germline V gene are SNHLY and FYNNEI. CDR3 in DNA: TGTGCCAGCAAACGGGGAGGAACTGAAGCTTTCTTT. Encoded protein: CASKRGGTEAFF.

In this sample, this clonotype turned up many times. This chain links TRBV6-1 with TRBJ2-7, with TRBD2 identical over 9 bases. Germline lookup yields CDR1 MNHNS and CDR2 SASEGT. The CDR3 is 14 residues long. The ends lost 4 bases at V and 1 base at J; junction bases unmatched: 2. Here the CDR3 reads CASSASGTSYEQYF. CDR3 bases: TGTGCCAGCAGTGCTAGCGGGACTTCCTACGAGCAGTACTTC.

This chain uses TRBV5-5 with TRBJ2-7, with D hard to call. The CDR3 spans 13 residues. In germline, CDR1 is SGHKS, CDR2 YYEKEE (reference sequence). V gave up 4 bases and J gave up 0 bases, with 8 bases separating them. In DNA form, the CDR3 reads TGTGCCAGCAGCACATCCTCCTCCTACGAGCAGTACTTC. Amino acids: CASSTSSSYEQYF.

This clonotype was counted between two and nine times. The CDR3, as DNA: TGTGCCAGCAGCTTAGTTTCTAGCGGATTCTCCTACGAGCAGTACTTC. This translates into CASSLVSSGFSYEQYF. The chain is built from TRBV7-9 and TRBJ2-7; 7 positions agree with TRBD2. This CDR3 comprises 16 residues. Germline trimming cut 1 base from V and 0 bases from J; bases unmatched to any gene: 6. From germline, CDR1 is SEHNR and CDR2 FQNEAQ (reference sequence).

On this clonotype itself: A much larger clone lies a single base off, so this may be a read error. The chain joins TRBV18 to TRBJ1-1; D is possibly TRBD1 (5 bases). The J call may be faulty, since TRBJ1-6 better matches the DNA end. Germline CDR1 and CDR2: KGHSH and LQKENI. The length of the CDR3 is 16 residues. CDR3 nucleotides: TGTGCCAGCTCACCACAGGGCCGGGGCAATAATTCACACCTCCACTTT. This encodes CASSPQGRGNNSHLHF.

The V gene is TRBV12-3 or TRBV12-4, the J gene TRBJ1-2; D gene uncertain. CDR3 length: 12 residues. Between the trimmed V and J ends, which lost 5 bases and 3 bases, there was a span of 7 bases. Here the CDR3 reads CASSKGHYGYTF. The CDR3 bases are TGTGCCAGCAGTAAAGGGCACTATGGCTACACCTTC.

This clonotype came up many times. DNA of the CDR3: TGTGCCAGCAGGGGTGTCGGCACTGAAGCTTTCTTT. Translated: CASRGVGTEAFF. This chain joins TRBV19 and TRBJ1-1; the D gene is possibly TRBD1 (6 bases). CDR3 length equals 12 residues. Germline V CDR1 and CDR2: LNHDA, SQIVND (reference sequence). Trimming took off 9 bases at V and 4 bases at J, with 12 bases between the two ends.

The chain has TRBV29-1 and TRBJ2-4; D is ambiguous. Germline V gene data show CDR1 as SQVTM and CDR2 as ANQGSEA. The CDR3 is 14 amino acids. With 4 bases removed from V and 3 bases from J, the gap between germline ends came to 13 bases. This chain's CDR3 is CSVATLSNKNIQYF. CDR3 bases: TGCAGCGTTGCGACTCTGAGCAACAAAAACATTCAGTACTTC. Variable domain in full (rest from reference TRBV29-1 and TRBJ2-4): SAVISQKPSRDICQRGTSLTIQCQVDSQVTMMFWYRQQPGQSLTLIATANQGSEATYESGFVIDKFPISRPNLTFSTLTVSNMSPEDSSIYLCSVATLSNKNIQYFGAGTRLSVL.

This clonotype has at least ten counts. V gene TRBV3-1 combines with J gene TRBJ1-5; D unclear. The CDR3 sequence is 13 residues long. V shed 0 bases and J shed 5 bases, with 5 bases lying between them. Germline lookup yields CDR1 LGHDT and CDR2 YNNKEL (reference sequence). CDR3 amino acids: CASSQDGHQPQHF. The CDR3 DNA reads as TGTGCCAGCAGCCAAGATGGGCATCAGCCCCAGCATTTT.

Note on this clonotype: A read error may be the cause here, since a much bigger clone is one base away. CDR3 sequence reads: CASSASGDLTDTQYF. DNA for the CDR3: TGTGCCAGCAGTGCCAGCGGGGACCTCACAGATACGCAGTATTTT. The chain employs TRBV28 and TRBJ2-3; 7 bases match TRBD2. The length of the CDR3 is 15 residues. J gave up 2 bases and V 5 bases, and 7 bases lay outside the gene matches. The germline gives CDR1 MDHEN, CDR2 SYDVKM.

This chain links TRBV14 with TRBJ2-3, with 9 bases identical to TRBD2. Germline V gene sequence: CDR1 SGHDN, CDR2 FVKESK. The CDR3 loop spans 14 amino acids. J gave up 5 bases and V 1 base, and 1 base lay outside the gene matches. In DNA, the CDR3 is TGTGCCAGCAGCCAAGCACTAGCGGGAGATACGCAGTATTTT. Its translation: CASSQALAGDTQYF.